These T cell receptor beta chains were read from a single sample in a study of OX40 agonist ivuxolimab in advanced cancers. Profiled with immunoSEQ multiplex PCR; TCRdb holds only in-frame clones, not every one. The table lists about 52,000 clones, around 85% of them singletons. Material: CD4+ or CD8+ T cells sorted from blood, obtained in a trial of the OX40 agonist ivuxolimab. The origin of the receptors is an adult with an advanced solid tumor such as melanoma, head and neck, liver or kidney cancer. The conserved cysteine and the conserved F or W are not part of the CDR3 here. Part of the rows lack a size; the others show once, few, many or a class for expanded clones.

clone size | V gene | CDR3 protein
NA | TRBV9 | ASRGQGTYEQY
once | TRBV19 | ASRLAGNNEQF
NA | TRBV30 | AWSGGVGFYEQF
NA | TRBV7-9 | ASSLAEQF
NA | TRBV7-8 | ASSSTGGSVPPGELF
few | TRBV19 | ASSPDPVTYNEQF
NA | TRBV21-1 | ASSKSRVAAYNEQF
NA | TRBV5-1 | ASDVTGRGTTEAF
once | TRBV11-3 | ASSLGGTGQETQY
NA | TRBV30 | AGSGNGGPKNIQY
NA | TRBV19 | ASSTLSPGGALTPLH
NA | TRBV27 | ASSLYRVGQPQH
NA | TRBV5-3 | ARSHRGQRLHAY
NA | TRBV15 | ATGEGAVPGELF
once | TRBV11-2 | ASSLATGAGETQY
NA | TRBV27 | ASSLGGWADTQY
NA | TRBV6-1 | ASRTTGVGQPQH
NA | TRBV5-6 | ASSLQAGGPHEQY
NA | TRBV19 | ASSTPWGEEKLF
NA | TRBV5-1 | ASSSYGLTGDEQY
once | TRBV5-1 | ASSPGRTGMTGELF
once | TRBV4-3 | ASSQEPAPSSTDTQY
NA | TRBV7-3 | ASSPNGTSAVWRETQY
NA | TRBV11-2 | ASSSRRTEAF